The subject of this entry is one TCR beta chain. What it binds is unknown. It was the approximately 130-subject validation cohort, separate from the approximately 700-subject first cohort, to which the donors belonged. The germline gives CDR1 SGHTA, CDR2 FQGNSA. This CDR3 contains 16 residues. The ends were cut back, 0 bases at V and 2 bases at J, with 14 bases in the middle. Produced via immunoSEQ multiplex PCR; TCRdb's table is partial and in-frame only. This table has around 220,000 clones, approximately 88% appearing once. The sample originates from a study of cytomegalovirus exposure and HLA in healthy donors. As for the study in general: The roughly 120 validation repertoires used the same platform as the roughly 670 first-cohort repertoires (as reported by a later analysis).

Findings and caveats of the study: In vitro assays verified that three CMV-associated chains recognized CMV antigens specifically. The study found most TCR sequences rare, yet found some public TCRs in many donors.

The TCR was taken from a woman in her twenties or thirties in good health and CMV-seropositive. Sequences were obtained from PBMCs. The chain joins TRBV7-2 to TRBJ2-7; D perhaps matches TRBD1 (5 bases). The CDR3 here is CASSLASTVFTYEQYF. CDR3 DNA: TGTGCCAGCAGCTTAGCTTCGACAGTATTTACCTACGAGCAGTACTTC.